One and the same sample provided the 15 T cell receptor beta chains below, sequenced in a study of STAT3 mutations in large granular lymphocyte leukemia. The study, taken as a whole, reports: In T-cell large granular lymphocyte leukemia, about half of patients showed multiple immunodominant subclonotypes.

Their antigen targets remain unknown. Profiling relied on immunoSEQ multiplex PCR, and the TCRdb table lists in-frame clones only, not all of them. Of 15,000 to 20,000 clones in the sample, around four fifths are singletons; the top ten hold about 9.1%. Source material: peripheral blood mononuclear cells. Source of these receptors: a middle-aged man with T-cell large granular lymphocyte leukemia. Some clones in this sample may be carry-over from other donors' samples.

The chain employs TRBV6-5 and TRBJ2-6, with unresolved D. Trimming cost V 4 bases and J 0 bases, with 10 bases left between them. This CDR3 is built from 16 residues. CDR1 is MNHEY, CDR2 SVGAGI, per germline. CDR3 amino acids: CASSLYGSSGANVLTF. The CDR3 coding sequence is TGTGCCAGCAGTTTATACGGAAGCTCTGGGGCCAACGTCCTGACTTTC.

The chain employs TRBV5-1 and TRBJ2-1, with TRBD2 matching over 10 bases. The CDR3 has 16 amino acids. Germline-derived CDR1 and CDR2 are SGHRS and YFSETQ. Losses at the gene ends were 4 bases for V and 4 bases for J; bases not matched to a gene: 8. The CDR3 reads CASSLPGSGGYNEQFF. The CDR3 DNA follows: TGCGCCAGCAGCCTCCCGGGTAGCGGGGGGTACAATGAGCAGTTCTTC.

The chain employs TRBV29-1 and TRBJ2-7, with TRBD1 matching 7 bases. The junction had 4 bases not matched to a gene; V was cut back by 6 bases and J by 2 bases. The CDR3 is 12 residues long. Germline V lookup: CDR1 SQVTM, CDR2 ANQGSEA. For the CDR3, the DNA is TGCAGCGTCGCCGGGACAGCCTACGAGCAGTACTTC. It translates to CSVAGTAYEQYF.

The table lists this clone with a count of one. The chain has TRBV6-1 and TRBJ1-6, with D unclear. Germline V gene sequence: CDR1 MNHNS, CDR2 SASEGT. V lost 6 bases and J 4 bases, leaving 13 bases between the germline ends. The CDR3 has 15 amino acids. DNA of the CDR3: TGTGCCAGCAGGATCCCGGCTTCGTATAATTCACCCCTCCACTTT. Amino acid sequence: CASRIPASYNSPLHF.

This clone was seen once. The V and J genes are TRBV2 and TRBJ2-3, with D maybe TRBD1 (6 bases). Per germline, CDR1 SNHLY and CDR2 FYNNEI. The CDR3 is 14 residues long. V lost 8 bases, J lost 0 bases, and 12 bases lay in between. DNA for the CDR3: TGTGCCAGCGGGGGCCCCATTAGCACAGATACGCAGTATTTT. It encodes CASGGPISTDTQYF.

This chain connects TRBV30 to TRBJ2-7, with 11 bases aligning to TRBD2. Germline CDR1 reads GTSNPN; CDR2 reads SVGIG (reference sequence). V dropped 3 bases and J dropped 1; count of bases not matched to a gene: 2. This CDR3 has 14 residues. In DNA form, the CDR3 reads TGTGCCTGGAGGGGACTAGCGGATTCCTACGAGCAGTACTTC. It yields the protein CAWRGLADSYEQYF.

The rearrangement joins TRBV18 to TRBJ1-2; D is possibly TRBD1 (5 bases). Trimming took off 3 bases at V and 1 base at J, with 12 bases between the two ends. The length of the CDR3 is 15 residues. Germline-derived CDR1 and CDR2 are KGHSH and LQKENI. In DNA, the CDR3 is TGTGCCAGCTCACCGACCGACAGTCATAACTATGGCTACACCTTC. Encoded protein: CASSPTDSHNYGYTF.

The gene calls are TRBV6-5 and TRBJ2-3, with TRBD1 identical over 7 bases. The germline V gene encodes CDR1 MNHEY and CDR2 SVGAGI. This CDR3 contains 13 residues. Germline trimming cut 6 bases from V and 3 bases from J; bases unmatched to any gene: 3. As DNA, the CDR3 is TGTGCCAGCAGCCAGGGGGAAACAGATACGCAGTATTTT. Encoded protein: CASSQGETDTQYF.

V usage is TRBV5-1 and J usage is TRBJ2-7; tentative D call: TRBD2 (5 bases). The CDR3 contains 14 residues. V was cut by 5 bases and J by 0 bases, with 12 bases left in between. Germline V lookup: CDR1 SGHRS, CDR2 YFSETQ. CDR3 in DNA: TGCGCCAGCAGACTCCGGGCGGGCTCCTACGAGCAGTACTTC. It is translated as CASRLRAGSYEQYF.

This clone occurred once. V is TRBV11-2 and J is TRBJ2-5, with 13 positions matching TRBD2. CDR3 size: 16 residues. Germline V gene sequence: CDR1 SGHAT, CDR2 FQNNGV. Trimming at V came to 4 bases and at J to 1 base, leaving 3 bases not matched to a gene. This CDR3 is CASSWGLAGSQETQYF. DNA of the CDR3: TGTGCCAGCAGCTGGGGACTAGCGGGAAGCCAAGAGACCCAGTACTTC.

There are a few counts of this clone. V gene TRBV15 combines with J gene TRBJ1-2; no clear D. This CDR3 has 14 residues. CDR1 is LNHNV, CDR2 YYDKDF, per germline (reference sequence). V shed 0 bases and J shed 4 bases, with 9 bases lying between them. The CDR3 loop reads CATSRDRVSYGYTF. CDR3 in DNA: TGTGCCACCAGCAGAGATCGGGTCTCCTATGGCTACACCTTC.

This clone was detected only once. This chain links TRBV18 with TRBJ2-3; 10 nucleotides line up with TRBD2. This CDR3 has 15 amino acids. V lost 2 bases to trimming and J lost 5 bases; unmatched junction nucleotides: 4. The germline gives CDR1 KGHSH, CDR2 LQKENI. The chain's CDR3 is CASSPSLAGVDTQYF. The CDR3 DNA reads TGTGCCAGCTCACCATCTCTAGCGGGAGTAGATACGCAGTATTTT.

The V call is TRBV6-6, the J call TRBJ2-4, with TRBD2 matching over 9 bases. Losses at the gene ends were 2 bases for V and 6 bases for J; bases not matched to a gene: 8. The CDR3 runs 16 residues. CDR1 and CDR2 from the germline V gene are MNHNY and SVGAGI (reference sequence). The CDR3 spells CASSYRFGGRVNIQYF. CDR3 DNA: TGTGCCAGCAGTTACAGATTCGGCGGGAGGGTAAACATTCAGTACTTC.

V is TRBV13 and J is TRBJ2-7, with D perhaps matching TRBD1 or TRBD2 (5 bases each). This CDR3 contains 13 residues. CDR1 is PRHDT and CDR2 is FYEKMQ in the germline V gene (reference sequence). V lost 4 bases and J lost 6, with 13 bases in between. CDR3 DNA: TGTGCCAGCAGCTCCATTTCGGGGCTCGAGCAGTACTTC. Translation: CASSSISGLEQYF.

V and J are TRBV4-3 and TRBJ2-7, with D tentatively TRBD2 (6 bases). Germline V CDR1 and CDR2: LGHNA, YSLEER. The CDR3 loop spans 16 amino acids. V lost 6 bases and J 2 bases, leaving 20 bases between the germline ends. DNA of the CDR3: TGCGCCAGCAGTGCATCGATAGCGGTAACGCCCTACGAGCAGTACTTC. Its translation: CASSASIAVTPYEQYF.